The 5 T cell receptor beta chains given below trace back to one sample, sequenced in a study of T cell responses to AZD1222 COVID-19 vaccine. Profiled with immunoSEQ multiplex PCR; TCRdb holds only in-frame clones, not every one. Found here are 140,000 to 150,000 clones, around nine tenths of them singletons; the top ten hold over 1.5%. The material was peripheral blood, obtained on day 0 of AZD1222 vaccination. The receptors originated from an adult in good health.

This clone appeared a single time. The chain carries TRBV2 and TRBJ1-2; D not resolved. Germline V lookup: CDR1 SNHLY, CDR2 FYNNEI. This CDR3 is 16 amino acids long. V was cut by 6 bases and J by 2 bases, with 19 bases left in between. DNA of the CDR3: TGTGCCAGCAGGGGTCCGGTGGTACAAGGAAACTATGGCTACACCTTC. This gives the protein CASRGPVVQGNYGYTF.

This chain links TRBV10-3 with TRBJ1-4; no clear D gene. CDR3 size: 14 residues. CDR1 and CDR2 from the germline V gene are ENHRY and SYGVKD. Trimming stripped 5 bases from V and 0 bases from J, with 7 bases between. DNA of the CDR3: TGTGCCATCAGTCTCACTGCAACTAATGAAAAACTGTTTTTT. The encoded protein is CAISLTATNEKLFF.

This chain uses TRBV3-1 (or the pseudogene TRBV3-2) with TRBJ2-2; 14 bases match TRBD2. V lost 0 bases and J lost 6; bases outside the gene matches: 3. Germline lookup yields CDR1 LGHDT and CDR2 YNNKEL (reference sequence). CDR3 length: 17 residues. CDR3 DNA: TGTGCCAGCAGCCAAGAGGGGACTAGCGGGAGATCCGGGGAGCTGTTTTTT. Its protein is CASSQEGTSGRSGELFF.

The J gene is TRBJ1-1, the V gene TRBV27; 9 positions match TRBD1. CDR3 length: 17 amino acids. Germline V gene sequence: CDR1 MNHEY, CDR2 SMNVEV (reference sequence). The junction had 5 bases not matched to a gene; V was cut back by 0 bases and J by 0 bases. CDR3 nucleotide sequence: TGTGCCAGCAGTTTATCTTATGGGACAGGGCTGAACACTGAAGCTTTCTTT. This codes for CASSLSYGTGLNTEAFF.

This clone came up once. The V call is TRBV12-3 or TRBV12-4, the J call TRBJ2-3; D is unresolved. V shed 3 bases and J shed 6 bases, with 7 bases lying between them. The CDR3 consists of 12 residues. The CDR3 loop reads CASSFLPDTQYF. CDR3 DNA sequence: TGTGCCAGCAGTTTCCTCCCGGATACGCAGTATTTT.